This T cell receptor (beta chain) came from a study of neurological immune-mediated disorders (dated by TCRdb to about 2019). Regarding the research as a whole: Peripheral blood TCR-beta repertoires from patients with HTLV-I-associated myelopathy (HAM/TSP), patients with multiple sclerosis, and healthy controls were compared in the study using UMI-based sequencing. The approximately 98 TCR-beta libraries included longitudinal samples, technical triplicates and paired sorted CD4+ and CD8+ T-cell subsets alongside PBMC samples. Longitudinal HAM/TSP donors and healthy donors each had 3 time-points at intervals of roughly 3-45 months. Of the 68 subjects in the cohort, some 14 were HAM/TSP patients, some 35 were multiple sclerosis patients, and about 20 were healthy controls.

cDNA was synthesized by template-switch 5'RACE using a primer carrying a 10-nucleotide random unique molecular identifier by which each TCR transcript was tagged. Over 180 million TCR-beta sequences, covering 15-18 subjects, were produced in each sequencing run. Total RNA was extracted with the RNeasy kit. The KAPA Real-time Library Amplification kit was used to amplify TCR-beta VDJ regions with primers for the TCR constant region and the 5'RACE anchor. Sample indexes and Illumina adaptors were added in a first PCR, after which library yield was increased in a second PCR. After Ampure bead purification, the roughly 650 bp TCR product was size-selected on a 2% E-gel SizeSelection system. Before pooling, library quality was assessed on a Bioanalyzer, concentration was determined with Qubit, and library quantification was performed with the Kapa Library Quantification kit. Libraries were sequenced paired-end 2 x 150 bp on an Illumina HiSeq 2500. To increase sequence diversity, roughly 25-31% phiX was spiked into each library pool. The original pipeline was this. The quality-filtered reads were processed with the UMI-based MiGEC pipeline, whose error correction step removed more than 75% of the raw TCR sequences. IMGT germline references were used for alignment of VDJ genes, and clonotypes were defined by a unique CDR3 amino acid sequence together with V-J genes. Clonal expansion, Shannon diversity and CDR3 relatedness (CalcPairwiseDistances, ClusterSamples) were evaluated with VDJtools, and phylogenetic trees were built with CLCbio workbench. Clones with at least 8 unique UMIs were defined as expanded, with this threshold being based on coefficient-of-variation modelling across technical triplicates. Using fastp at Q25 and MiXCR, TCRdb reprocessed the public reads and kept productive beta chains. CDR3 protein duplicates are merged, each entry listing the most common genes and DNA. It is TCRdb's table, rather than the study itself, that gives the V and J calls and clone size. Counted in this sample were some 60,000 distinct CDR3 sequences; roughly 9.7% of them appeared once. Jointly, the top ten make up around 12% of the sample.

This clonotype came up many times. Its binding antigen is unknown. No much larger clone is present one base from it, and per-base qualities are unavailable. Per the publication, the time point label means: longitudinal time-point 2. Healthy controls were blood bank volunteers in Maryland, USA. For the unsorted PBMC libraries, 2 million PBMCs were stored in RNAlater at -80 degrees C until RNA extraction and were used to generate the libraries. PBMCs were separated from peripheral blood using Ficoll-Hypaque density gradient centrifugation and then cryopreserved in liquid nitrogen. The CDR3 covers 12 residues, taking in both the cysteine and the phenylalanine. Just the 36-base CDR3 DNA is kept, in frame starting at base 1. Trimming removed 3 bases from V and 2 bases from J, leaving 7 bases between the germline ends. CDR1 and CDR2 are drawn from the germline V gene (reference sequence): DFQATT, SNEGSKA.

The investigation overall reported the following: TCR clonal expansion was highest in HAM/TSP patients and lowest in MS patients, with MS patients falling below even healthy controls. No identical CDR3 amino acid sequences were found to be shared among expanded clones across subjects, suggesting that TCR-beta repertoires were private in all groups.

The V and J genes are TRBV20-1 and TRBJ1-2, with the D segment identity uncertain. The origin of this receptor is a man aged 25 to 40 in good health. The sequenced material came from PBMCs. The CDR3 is CSASPRNYGYTF. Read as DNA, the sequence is TGCAGTGCTAGCCCCAGAAACTATGGCTACACCTTC.